The 28 T cell receptor beta chains given below trace back to one sample, sequenced in a study of shared clonotypes between healthy human individuals. Some clones are missing from TCRdb's copy, which holds only in-frame ones; the method was immunoSEQ multiplex PCR. The sample holds 980,000 or so clones, approximately 80% seen once. The source material was memory CD4+ T cells sorted from blood. Specified subset: CD45RA-negative fraction. The receptors derive from a man between 18 and 35 years old in good health.

The chain couples TRBV7-2 to TRBJ1-2, with TRBD1 as a possible D gene (5 bases). The CDR3 spans 14 residues. V gave up 0 bases and J gave up 8 bases, with 13 bases separating them. CDR1 SGHTA and CDR2 FQGNSA come from the germline V gene. The CDR3 DNA is TGTGCCAGCAGCTTAGCGAGTGGGGCGAGAGGCTACACCTTC. It is translated as CASSLASGARGYTF.

This clone was seen only once. The chain uses TRBV6-1 and TRBJ2-7, with D perhaps matching TRBD2 (6 bases). The CDR3 covers 14 residues. V lost 5 bases and J 1 base, leaving 12 bases between the germline ends. The germline gives CDR1 MNHNS, CDR2 SASEGT. This CDR3 is CASSSRRGSYEQYF. The DNA for the CDR3 is TGTGCCAGCAGTTCGAGGCGGGGATCCTACGAGCAGTACTTC.

This clone has a handful of counts. The chain is built from TRBV14 and TRBJ1-6; the D gene is possibly TRBD1 (5 bases). The CDR3 consists of 15 residues. CDR1 and CDR2 from the germline V gene are SGHDN and FVKESK. Trimming took 1 base from V and 6 from J, leaving 10 bases between them. The CDR3, as DNA: TGTGCCAGCAGCCAAGTGGGACGGACTAATTCACCCCTCCACTTT. This translates into CASSQVGRTNSPLHF.

As DNA, the CDR3 is TGTGCCAGCAGTCCAGAGGGGCAGGGGGCAACCGAGCAGTACTTC. Its translation is CASSPEGQGATEQYF. The chain couples TRBV9 to TRBJ2-7, with TRBD1 identical over 8 bases. CDR1 and CDR2 (germline): SGDLS, YYNGEE. This CDR3 region has 15 residues. Unmatched junction bases numbered 13, after V lost 5 bases and J lost 6 bases. The whole variable domain, filled in from reference TRBV9 and TRBJ2-7, reads DSGVTQTPKHLITATGQRVTLRCSPRSGDLSVYWYQQSLDQGLQFLIQYYNGEERAKGNILERFSAQQFPDLHSELNLSSLELGDSALYFCASSPEGQGATEQYFGPGTRLTVT.

This chain joins TRBV19 and TRBJ2-7, with D possibly matching TRBD2 (5 bases). Germline lookup yields CDR1 LNHDA and CDR2 SQIVND (reference sequence). This CDR3 is built from 13 residues. V was shortened by 3 bases and J by 7 bases, with 13 bases between the two germline ends. The CDR3 here is CASSISGKGEQYF. The CDR3 bases are TGTGCCAGTAGTATCTCGGGGAAAGGGGAGCAGTACTTC.

The V and J genes are TRBV28 and TRBJ1-5; the match to TRBD1 covers 7 bases. The ends lost 5 bases at V and 5 bases at J; junction bases unmatched: 9. The CDR3 is 15 residues long. Germline CDR1 MDHEN, CDR2 SYDVKM. The CDR3 nucleotides read TGTGCCAGCAGTCCGCCCGGCAGGGGGGATCAGCCCCAGCATTTT. It is translated as CASSPPGRGDQPQHF.

The chain carries TRBV7-2 and TRBJ2-7, with no clear D. Germline V CDR1 and CDR2: SGHTA, FQGNSA. This CDR3 is 11 amino acids long. Trimming shortened V by 5 bases and J by 6 bases, and 8 bases separated the two germline ends. The CDR3 coding sequence is TGTGCCAGCAGCCCTTCTCTCGAGCAGTACTTC. It specifies CASSPSLEQYF. Supplemented by reference TRBV7-2 and TRBJ2-7, the full variable domain reads GAGVSQSPSNKVTEKGKDVELRCDPISGHTALYWYRQSLGQGLEFLIYFQGNSAPDKSGLPSDRFSAERTGGSVSTLTIQRTQQEDSAVYLCASSPSLEQYFGPGTRLTVT.

This chain links TRBV2 with TRBJ2-1; D is possibly TRBD2 (5 bases). The CDR3 sequence is 14 residues long. Germline CDR1 SNHLY, CDR2 FYNNEI. V lost 9 bases to trimming and J lost 7 bases, with 19 bases between them. The CDR3 DNA is TGTGCCAGTCTGGGCGGGCGGCTGGCAAATGAGCAGTTCTTC. Translated, it gives CASLGGRLANEQFF.

This sequence joins TRBV29-1 and TRBJ2-4, with 7 bases identical to TRBD1. The trim removed 7 bases at V and 0 bases at J, leaving 9 bases unmatched. The CDR3 totals 15 residues. Germline V gene sequence: CDR1 SQVTM, CDR2 ANQGSEA. CDR3 amino acids: CSDQDRVLAKNIQYF. The DNA for the CDR3 is TGCAGCGACCAAGACAGGGTACTAGCCAAAAACATTCAGTACTTC.

The V gene is TRBV5-1, the J gene TRBJ1-1; perhaps TRBD1 as D (6 bases). The CDR3 extends over 13 amino acids. In germline, CDR1 is SGHRS, CDR2 YFSETQ. V was clipped by 4 bases and J by 4 bases, with 11 bases between them. The chain's CDR3 is CASSATGLTEAFF. The CDR3, as DNA: TGCGCCAGCAGCGCCACAGGGCTCACTGAAGCTTTCTTT.

The gene calls are TRBV5-4 and TRBJ2-7, with 8 bases fitting TRBD2. J lost 7 bases, V lost 6 bases, and 18 bases had no gene match. The CDR3 contains 16 residues. Germline V gene sequence: CDR1 SGHNT, CDR2 YYREEE (reference sequence). CDR3 protein: CASNVYSGAQTGEQYF. Written as DNA, the CDR3 is TGTGCCAGCAACGTGTATAGCGGGGCACAGACGGGGGAGCAGTACTTC.

The gene calls are TRBV10-3 and TRBJ1-1; D not resolved. Germline CDR1 and CDR2: ENHRY and SYGVKD. The V end was cut by 0 bases, the J end by 0 bases, with 11 bases between. The CDR3 extends over 16 amino acids. The CDR3 sequence is CAISESSGGMNTEAFF. CDR3 coding DNA: TGTGCCATCAGTGAGTCCTCCGGCGGAATGAACACTGAAGCTTTCTTT.

This clone was found a few times. The sample has other DNA sequences that encode this CDR3 too. The V call is TRBV25-1, the J call TRBJ1-5; D call uncertain. The CDR3 length is 12 residues. Germline CDR1 and CDR2: MGHDK and SYGVNS. V lost 2 bases and J lost 4, with 3 bases in between. The CDR3 region has the DNA TGTGCCAGCAGTGAAGGAAATCAGCCCCAGCATTTT. Translation gives CASSEGNQPQHF.

The chain couples TRBV7-2 to TRBJ2-5, with 11 bases identical to TRBD2. J lost 4 bases, V lost 3 bases, and 10 bases had no gene match. This CDR3 has 17 residues. Germline CDR1 SGHTA, CDR2 FQGNSA. CDR3 nucleotides: TGTGCCAGCAGCTTCCAACCCACTAGCGGGGGTGCAGAGACCCAGTACTTC. It translates to CASSFQPTSGGAETQYF.

The chain recombines TRBV11-2 with TRBJ2-5; D call uncertain. CDR1 and CDR2 from the germline V gene are SGHAT and FQNNGV. Trimming left V 5 bases short and J 5 bases short, with 15 bases between. The CDR3 totals 14 residues. CDR3 nucleotides: TGTGCCAGCAGCCCGACTCTGTCGCAGGAGACCCAGTACTTC. This translates into CASSPTLSQETQYF.

The rearrangement links TRBV19 to TRBJ1-3; 7 positions match TRBD1. Germline assignment: CDR1 LNHDA and CDR2 SQIVND (reference sequence). After removal of 8 bases from V and 4 bases from J, the junction contained 5 bases not matched to a gene. The CDR3 is 13 residues long. CDR3 loop: CASPTGVGNTIYF. In nucleotides, the CDR3 is TGTGCCAGTCCTACAGGGGTCGGAAACACCATATATTTT.

The chain combines TRBV5-4 with TRBJ2-2; TRBD1 matches 11 bases. Germline loops: CDR1 SGHNT, CDR2 YYREEE (reference sequence). After removal of 0 bases from V and 6 bases from J, the junction contained 4 bases not matched to a gene. The CDR3 contains 16 residues. DNA for the CDR3: TGTGCCAGCAGCTTGGGTGGGACAGGGGGTGCCGGGGAGCTGTTTTTT. Encoded protein: CASSLGGTGGAGELFF.

This clone was seen repeatedly, ten times or more. The rearrangement links TRBV5-8 to TRBJ2-3, with a weak D call TRBD1 (6 bases). V was clipped by 2 bases and J by 2 bases, with 18 bases between them. Germline V lookup: CDR1 SGHTS, CDR2 YDEGEE. This CDR3 has 17 residues. CDR3 DNA: TGTGCCAGCAGCTTTTCAGCAAGCGGACAGCTCACAGATACGCAGTATTTT. It yields the protein CASSFSASGQLTDTQYF.

As DNA, the CDR3 is TGTGCCAGCAGCTTGGAAGGGGGTATGAACACTGAAGCTTTCTTT. Translation: CASSLEGGMNTEAFF. V is TRBV5-6 and J is TRBJ1-1; TRBD1 is a possible D gene (6 bases). V gave up 0 bases and J gave up 0 bases, with 9 bases separating them. This CDR3 comprises 15 residues. Germline-derived CDR1 and CDR2 are SGHDT and YYEEEE.

This clone has a handful of counts. The V and J genes are TRBV28 and TRBJ1-1, with TRBD1 matching over 9 bases. The length of the CDR3 is 12 residues. J gave up 11 bases and V 5 bases, and 6 bases lay outside the gene matches. Per the germline V gene, CDR1 is MDHEN and CDR2 is SYDVKM. CDR3 amino acids: CASSITGGEAFF. Written as DNA, the CDR3 is TGTGCCAGCAGTATAACAGGGGGCGAGGCTTTCTTT.

In this sample, this clone turned up a few times. This chain links TRBV5-1 with TRBJ2-5; 8 nucleotides agree with TRBD1. This CDR3 comprises 14 residues. Germline CDR1 and CDR2: SGHRS and YFSETQ. V lost 4 bases to trimming and J lost 5 bases; unmatched junction nucleotides: 7. The CDR3 is CASSLSGGVETQYF. CDR3 nucleotides: TGCGCCAGCAGCCTCTCAGGGGGCGTGGAGACCCAGTACTTC. Drawing the rest from reference TRBV5-1 and TRBJ2-5, the complete variable domain is KAGVTQTPRYLIKTRGQQVTLSCSPISGHRSVSWYQQTPGQGLQFLFEYFSETQRNKGNFPGRFSGRQFSNSRSEMNVSTLELGDSALYLCASSLSGGVETQYFGPGTRLLVL.

V is TRBV6-5 and J is TRBJ1-6; D is undetermined. Germline V gene data show CDR1 as MNHEY and CDR2 as SVGAGI. Trimming cost V 5 bases and J 6 bases, with 5 bases left between them. CDR3 length: 12 residues. The CDR3 nucleotides read TGTGCCAGCAGTAAGGGTAATTCACCCCTCCACTTT. It yields the protein CASSKGNSPLHF.

The chain employs TRBV5-6 and TRBJ2-5; 11 bases agree with TRBD2. CDR3 length: 16 residues. J gave up 4 bases and V 4 bases, and 9 bases lay outside the gene matches. Germline lookup yields CDR1 SGHDT and CDR2 YYEEEE. CDR3 DNA sequence: TGTGCCAGCAGCCACGCCTTAGCGGGGGGGCGAGAGACCCAGTACTTC. Protein: CASSHALAGGRETQYF.

The CDR3 DNA sequence: TGTGCCAGCTCACCGAACCGGGAGAAGAATTCACCCCTCCACTTT. As protein: CASSPNREKNSPLHF. The chain employs TRBV18 and TRBJ1-6, with D uncertain. V was cut by 3 bases and J by 7 bases, with 13 bases left in between. CDR3 size: 15 residues. Germline lookup yields CDR1 KGHSH and CDR2 LQKENI.

This chain uses TRBV14 with TRBJ2-3; TRBD2 matches 10 bases. Germline V gene data show CDR1 as SGHDN and CDR2 as FVKESK. V lost 1 base to trimming and J lost 0 bases; unmatched junction nucleotides: 7. There are 18 residues in the CDR3. The CDR3 is CASSQVTSGIASTDTQYF. The CDR3 DNA follows: TGTGCCAGCAGCCAAGTAACTAGCGGGATCGCTAGCACAGATACGCAGTATTTT. Looking up the rest from reference TRBV14 and TRBJ2-3 gives the full variable domain: EAGVTQFPSHSVIEKGQTVTLRCDPISGHDNLYWYRRVMGKEIKFLLHFVKESKQDESGMPNNRFLAERTGGTYSTLKVQPAELEDSGVYFCASSQVTSGIASTDTQYFGPGTRLTVL.

A few counts support this clone. V usage is TRBV14 and J usage is TRBJ1-5; the D is unclear. In germline, CDR1 is SGHDN, CDR2 FVKESK. CDR3 size: 17 residues. V lost 0 bases and J 0 bases, leaving 12 bases between the germline ends. The CDR3 spells CASSQEAALISNQPQHF. The CDR3 DNA follows: TGTGCCAGCAGCCAAGAGGCAGCGTTGATTAGCAATCAGCCCCAGCATTTT.

The gene calls are TRBV5-1 and TRBJ1-6, with 7 bases aligning to TRBD1. In germline, CDR1 is SGHRS, CDR2 YFSETQ. This CDR3 is built from 14 residues. The trim removed 6 bases at V and 9 bases at J, leaving 9 bases unmatched. The CDR3 protein is CASKETGKASPLHF. The DNA of the CDR3 is TGCGCCAGCAAAGAGACAGGGAAGGCTTCACCCCTCCACTTT.

The rearrangement links TRBV15 to TRBJ2-1; 7 positions match TRBD2. Per the germline V gene, CDR1 is LNHNV and CDR2 is YYDKDF (reference sequence). This CDR3 comprises 14 residues. With 1 base clipped from V and 9 bases from J, the junction kept 6 bases outside the gene matches. As DNA, the CDR3 is TGTGCCACCAGCAGAGCGACTAGCCCGACTGAGCAGTTCTTC. This translates into CATSRATSPTEQFF.